This TCR beta chain was sequenced during a study of blood T cells in healthy people across ages. Comments on this clonotype: Its antigen remains unidentified.

V was trimmed by 0 bases and J by 1 base, leaving 12 bases between them. Germline CDR1 LGHNA, CDR2 YSLEER. CDR3 length: 16 residues. Study observations and caveats: Diversity figures derived from one million T cells were judged to underestimate the true value. Correlation between TCR beta diversity and naive T cell percentage was strong.

Each donor gave approximately 9.5 milliliters of peripheral blood. No fewer than 5.5 micrograms of total RNA were isolated from every sample. A second PCR of roughly 7 to 11 cycles used a sample-barcoded 5' primer and a J-beta primer mix. TCRdb reprocessed the 5' RACE reads via MiXCR and lists one record per CDR3 protein. The profile covers under 2,000,000 distinct CDR3 sequences, with around half appearing a single time and less than 2.5% taken by the ten largest. The TCR comes from a woman in her thirties or forties in good health. The genes are TRBV4-3 and TRBJ2-5; the D gene is possibly TRBD1 (6 bases). Sample: blood. The DNA of the CDR3 is TGCGCCAGCAGCCAAGAAGGAGTCAGGGGCCAAGAGACCCAGTACTTC. Translated, it gives CASSQEGVRGQETQYF.